The present TCR beta chain was sequenced within a study of graft-versus-host responses after intestinal transplantation. The data were produced by immunoSEQ multiplex PCR, yet TCRdb's version contains in-frame clones alone and is incomplete. The profile shows about 16,000 clones, over 75% of them singletons. CDR1 is MDHEN and CDR2 is SYDVKM in the germline V gene. The CDR3 runs to 14 residues. V was shortened by 6 bases and J by 4 bases, with 15 bases between the two germline ends. The origin of this receptor is a human patient who received an intestinal transplant, so some T cells may come from the graft donor. This chain uses TRBV28 with TRBJ1-2; D may be TRBD1 (5 bases). This sample comprised PBMCs, obtained approximately 110 days after intestinal transplant. The CDR3 spells CASRYRLLGYGYTF. CDR3 nucleotide sequence: TGTGCCAGCAGATACAGGCTGCTCGGCTATGGCTACACCTTC.